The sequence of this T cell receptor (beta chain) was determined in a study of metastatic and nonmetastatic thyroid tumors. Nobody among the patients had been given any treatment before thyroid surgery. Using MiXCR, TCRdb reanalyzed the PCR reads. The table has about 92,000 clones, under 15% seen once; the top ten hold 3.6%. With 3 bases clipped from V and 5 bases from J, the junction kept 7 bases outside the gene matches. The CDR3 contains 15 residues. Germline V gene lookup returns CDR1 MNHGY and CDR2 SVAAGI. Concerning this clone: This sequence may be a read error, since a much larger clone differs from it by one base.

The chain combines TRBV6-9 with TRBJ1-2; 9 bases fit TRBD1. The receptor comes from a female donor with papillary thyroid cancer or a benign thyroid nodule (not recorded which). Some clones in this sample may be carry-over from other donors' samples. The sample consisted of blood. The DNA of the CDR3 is TGTGCCAGCAGTTACGGAACAGGGGGCGGGTATGGCTACACCTTC. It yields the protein CASSYGTGGGYGYTF.